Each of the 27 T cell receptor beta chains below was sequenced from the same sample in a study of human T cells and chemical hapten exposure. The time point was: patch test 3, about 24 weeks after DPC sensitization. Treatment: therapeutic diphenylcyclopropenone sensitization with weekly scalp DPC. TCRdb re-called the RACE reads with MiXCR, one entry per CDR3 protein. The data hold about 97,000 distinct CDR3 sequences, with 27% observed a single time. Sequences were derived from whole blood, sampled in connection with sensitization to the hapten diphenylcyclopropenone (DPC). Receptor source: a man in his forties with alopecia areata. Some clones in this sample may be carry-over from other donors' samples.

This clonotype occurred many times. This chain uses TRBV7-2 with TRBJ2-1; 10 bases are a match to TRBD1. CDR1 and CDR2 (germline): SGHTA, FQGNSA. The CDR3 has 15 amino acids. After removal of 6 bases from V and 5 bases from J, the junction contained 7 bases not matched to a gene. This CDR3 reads CASRGPGQGNNEQFF. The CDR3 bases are TGTGCCAGCAGGGGACCGGGACAGGGGAACAATGAGCAGTTCTTC.

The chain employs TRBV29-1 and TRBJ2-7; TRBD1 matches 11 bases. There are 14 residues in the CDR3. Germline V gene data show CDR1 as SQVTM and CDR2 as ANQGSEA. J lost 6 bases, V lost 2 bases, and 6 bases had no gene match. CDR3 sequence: CSVELPGTGGEQYF. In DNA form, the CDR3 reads TGCAGCGTTGAACTGCCCGGGACAGGGGGCGAGCAGTACTTC.

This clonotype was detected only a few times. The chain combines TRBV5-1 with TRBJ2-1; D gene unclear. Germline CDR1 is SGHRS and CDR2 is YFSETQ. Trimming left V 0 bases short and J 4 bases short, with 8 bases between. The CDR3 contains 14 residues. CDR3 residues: CASSLVQSYNEQFF. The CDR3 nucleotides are TGCGCCAGCAGCTTGGTGCAGAGTTACAATGAGCAGTTCTTC.

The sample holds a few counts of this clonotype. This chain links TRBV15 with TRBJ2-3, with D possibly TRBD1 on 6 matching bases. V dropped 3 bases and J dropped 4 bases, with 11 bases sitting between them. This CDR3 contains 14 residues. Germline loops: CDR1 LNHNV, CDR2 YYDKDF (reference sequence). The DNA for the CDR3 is TGTGCCACCAGCAGGGAACAGGGCCCAGATACGCAGTATTTT. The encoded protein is CATSREQGPDTQYF.

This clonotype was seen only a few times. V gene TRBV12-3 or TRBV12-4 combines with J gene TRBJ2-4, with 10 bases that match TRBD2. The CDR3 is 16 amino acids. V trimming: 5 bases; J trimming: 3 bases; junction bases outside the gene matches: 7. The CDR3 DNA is TGTGCCAGCAGTGAGCTAGCGGGAGACCTCAAAAACATTCAGTACTTC. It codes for CASSELAGDLKNIQYF.

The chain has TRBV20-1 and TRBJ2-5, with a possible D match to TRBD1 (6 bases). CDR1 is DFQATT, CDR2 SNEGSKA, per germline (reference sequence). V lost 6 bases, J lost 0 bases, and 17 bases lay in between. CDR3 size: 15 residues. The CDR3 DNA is TGCAGTGCCCCCGGGACAACTCGTTACCAAGAGACCCAGTACTTC. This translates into CSAPGTTRYQETQYF.

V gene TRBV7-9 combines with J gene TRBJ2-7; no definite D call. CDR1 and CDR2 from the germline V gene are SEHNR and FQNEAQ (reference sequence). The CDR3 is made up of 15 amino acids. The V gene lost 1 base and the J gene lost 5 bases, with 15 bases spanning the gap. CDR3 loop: CASSLEFWGRNEQYF. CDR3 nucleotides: TGTGCCAGCAGCTTAGAGTTTTGGGGTCGGAACGAGCAGTACTTC.

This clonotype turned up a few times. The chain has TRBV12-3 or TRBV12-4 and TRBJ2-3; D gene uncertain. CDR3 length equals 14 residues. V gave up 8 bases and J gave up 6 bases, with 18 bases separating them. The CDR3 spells CASQLRQRVDTQYF. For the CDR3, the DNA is TGTGCCAGCCAACTACGTCAACGCGTTGATACGCAGTATTTT.

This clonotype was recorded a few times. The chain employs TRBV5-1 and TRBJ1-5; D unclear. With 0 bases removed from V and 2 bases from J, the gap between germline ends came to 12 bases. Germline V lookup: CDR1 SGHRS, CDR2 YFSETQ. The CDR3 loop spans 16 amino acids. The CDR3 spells CASSLARKRGNQPQHF. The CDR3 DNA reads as TGCGCCAGCAGCTTGGCCCGGAAAAGGGGCAATCAGCCCCAGCATTTT.

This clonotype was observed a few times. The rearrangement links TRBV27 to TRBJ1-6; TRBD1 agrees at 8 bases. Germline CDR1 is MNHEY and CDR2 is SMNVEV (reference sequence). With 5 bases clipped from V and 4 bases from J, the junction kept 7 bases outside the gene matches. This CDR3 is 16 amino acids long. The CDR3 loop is CASSQRTGQYNSPLHF. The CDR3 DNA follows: TGTGCCAGCAGTCAGCGGACAGGGCAATATAATTCACCCCTCCACTTT.

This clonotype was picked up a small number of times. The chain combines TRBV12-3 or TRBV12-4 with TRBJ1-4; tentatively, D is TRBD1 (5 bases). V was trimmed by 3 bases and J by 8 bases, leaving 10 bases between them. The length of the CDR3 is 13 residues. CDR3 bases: TGTGCCAGCAGTTTGGGGCTCCGGGAAAAACTGTTTTTT. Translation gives CASSLGLREKLFF.

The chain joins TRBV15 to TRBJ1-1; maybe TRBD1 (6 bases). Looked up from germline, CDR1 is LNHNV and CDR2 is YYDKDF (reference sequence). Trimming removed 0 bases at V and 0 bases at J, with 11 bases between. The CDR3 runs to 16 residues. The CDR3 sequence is CATSRDRGDMNTEAFF. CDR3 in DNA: TGTGCCACCAGCAGAGATCGAGGGGACATGAACACTGAAGCTTTCTTT.

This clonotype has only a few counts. CDR3 region: CASSLAGLQETQYF. The CDR3 DNA reads TGTGCCAGCAGCCTAGCGGGGTTACAAGAGACCCAGTACTTC. The chain couples TRBV13 to TRBJ2-5; 9 bases are a match to TRBD2. Looked up from germline, CDR1 is PRHDT and CDR2 is FYEKMQ (reference sequence). This CDR3 has 14 amino acids. With 5 bases clipped from V and 2 bases from J, the junction kept 3 bases outside the gene matches.

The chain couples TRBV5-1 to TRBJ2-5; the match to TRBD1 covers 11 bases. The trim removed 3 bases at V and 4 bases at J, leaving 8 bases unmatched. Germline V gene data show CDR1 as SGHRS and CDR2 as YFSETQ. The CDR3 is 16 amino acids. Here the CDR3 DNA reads TGCGCCAGCAGCTCCGAGGACAGGGGGCGCTTAGAGACCCAGTACTTC. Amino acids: CASSSEDRGRLETQYF.

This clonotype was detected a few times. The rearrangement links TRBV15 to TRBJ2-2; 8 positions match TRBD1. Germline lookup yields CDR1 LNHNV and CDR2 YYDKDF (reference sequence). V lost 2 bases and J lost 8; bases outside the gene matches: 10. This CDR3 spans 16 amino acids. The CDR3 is CATSRPGQVNVGELFF. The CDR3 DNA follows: TGTGCCACCAGCAGACCGGGACAGGTCAATGTGGGGGAGCTGTTTTTT. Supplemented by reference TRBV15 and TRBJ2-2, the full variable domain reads DAMVIQNPRYQVTQFGKPVTLSCSQTLNHNVMYWYQQKSSQAPKLLFHYYDKDFNNEADTPDNFQSRRPNTSFCFLDIRSPGLGDTAMYLCATSRPGQVNVGELFFGEGSRLTVL.

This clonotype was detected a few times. In DNA, the CDR3 is TGTGCCAGCAGCCAAGACGCGAGCTCTGGAAACACCATATATTTT. It encodes CASSQDASSGNTIYF. The chain has TRBV4-2 and TRBJ1-3; D is undetermined. Germline values: CDR1 LGHNA, CDR2 YNFKEQ. Trimming stripped 0 bases from V and 0 bases from J, with 6 bases between. The CDR3 totals 15 residues.

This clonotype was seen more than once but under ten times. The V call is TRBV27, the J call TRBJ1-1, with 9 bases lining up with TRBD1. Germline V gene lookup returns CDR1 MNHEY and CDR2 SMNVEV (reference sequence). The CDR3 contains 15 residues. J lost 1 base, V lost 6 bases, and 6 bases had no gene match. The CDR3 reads CASRHGQGPNTEAFF. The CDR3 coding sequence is TGTGCCAGCAGGCATGGACAGGGGCCGAACACTGAAGCTTTCTTT.

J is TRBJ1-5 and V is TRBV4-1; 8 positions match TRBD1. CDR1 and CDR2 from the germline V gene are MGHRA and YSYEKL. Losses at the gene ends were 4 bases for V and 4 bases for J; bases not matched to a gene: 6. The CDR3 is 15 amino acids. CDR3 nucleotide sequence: TGCGCCAGCAGCCTGATCAGGGGGCCTAATCAGCCCCAGCATTTT. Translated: CASSLIRGPNQPQHF.

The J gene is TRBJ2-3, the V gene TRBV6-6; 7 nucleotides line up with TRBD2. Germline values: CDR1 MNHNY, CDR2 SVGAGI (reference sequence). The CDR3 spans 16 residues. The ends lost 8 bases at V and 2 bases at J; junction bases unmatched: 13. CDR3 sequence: CASAPRGLADTDTQYF. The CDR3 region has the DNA TGTGCCAGCGCCCCCCGTGGGCTAGCGGACACAGATACGCAGTATTTT.

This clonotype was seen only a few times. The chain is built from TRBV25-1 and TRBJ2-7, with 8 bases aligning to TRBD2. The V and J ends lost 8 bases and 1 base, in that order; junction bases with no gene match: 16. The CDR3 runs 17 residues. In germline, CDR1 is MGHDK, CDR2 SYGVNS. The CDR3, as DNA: TGTGCCAGCCTCCATCAAGGAGCTAGCGGGCTGTCCTACGAGCAGTACTTC. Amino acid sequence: CASLHQGASGLSYEQYF.

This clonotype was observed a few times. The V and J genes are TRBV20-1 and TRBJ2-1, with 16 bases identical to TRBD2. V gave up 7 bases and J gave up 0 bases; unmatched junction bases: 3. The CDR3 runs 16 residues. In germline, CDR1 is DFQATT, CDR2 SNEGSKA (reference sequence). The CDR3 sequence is CSVGLAGGSSYNEQFF. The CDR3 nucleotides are TGCAGTGTGGGACTAGCGGGAGGGAGCTCCTACAATGAGCAGTTCTTC.

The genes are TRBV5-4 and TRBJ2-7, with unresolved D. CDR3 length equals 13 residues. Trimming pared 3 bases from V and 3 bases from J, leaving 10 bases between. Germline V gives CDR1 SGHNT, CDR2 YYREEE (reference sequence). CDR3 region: CASSSGQVYEQYF. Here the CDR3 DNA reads TGTGCCAGCAGCTCCGGCCAAGTCTACGAGCAGTACTTC.

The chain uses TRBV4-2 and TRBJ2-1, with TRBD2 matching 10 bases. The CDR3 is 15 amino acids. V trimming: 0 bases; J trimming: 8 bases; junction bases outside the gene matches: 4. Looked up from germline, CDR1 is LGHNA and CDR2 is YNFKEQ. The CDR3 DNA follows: TGTGCCAGCAGCCAAGAGGCAGCGGGAGGGGATGAGCAGTTCTTC. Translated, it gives CASSQEAAGGDEQFF.

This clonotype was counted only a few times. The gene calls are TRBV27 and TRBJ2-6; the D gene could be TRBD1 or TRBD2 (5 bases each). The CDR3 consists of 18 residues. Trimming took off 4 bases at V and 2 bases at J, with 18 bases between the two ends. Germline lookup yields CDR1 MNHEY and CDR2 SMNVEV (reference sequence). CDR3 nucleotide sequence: TGTGCCAGCAGTTCCAGGGTCCTCGGGACGCCTGGGGCCAACGTCCTGACTTTC. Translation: CASSSRVLGTPGANVLTF.

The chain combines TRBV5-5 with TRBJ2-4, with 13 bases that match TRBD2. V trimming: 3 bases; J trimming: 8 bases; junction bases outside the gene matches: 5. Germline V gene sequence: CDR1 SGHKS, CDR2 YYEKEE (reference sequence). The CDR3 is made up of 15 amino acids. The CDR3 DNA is TGTGCCAGCAGCTGGGGGACTAGCGGGATTTACATTCAGTACTTC. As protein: CASSWGTSGIYIQYF.

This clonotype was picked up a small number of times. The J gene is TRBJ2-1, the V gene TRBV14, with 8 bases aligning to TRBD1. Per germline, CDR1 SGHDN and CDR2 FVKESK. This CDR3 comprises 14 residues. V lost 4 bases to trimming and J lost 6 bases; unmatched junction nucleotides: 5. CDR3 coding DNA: TGTGCCAGCAGCCGGTTGACAGGGGCCAATGAGCAGTTCTTC. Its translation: CASSRLTGANEQFF.

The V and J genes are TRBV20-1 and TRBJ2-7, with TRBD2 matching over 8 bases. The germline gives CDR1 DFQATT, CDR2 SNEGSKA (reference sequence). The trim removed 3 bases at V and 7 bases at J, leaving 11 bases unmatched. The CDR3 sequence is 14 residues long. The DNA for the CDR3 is TGCAGTGCTAGGCGCTCCTTGACTAGCGAGGAGCAGTACTTC. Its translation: CSARRSLTSEEQYF.